This entry describes one T cell receptor beta chain. Its antigen is not identified. Separation by sorting yielded CD4+ and CD8+ T cells from PBMCs. This entry is derived from a study of CD8+ T cells in alopecia areata. Study-wide points: Scalp lesions, especially in alopecia totalis/universalis, had higher clonality than normal scalp.

The germline V gene has CDR1 MNHEY and CDR2 SVGAGI. The CDR3 has 15 amino acids. V gave up 5 bases and J gave up 4 bases, with 16 bases separating them. RNA was isolated and reverse transcribed to cDNA, the sequencing template. The assay was immunoSEQ multiplex PCR, and TCRdb's table has in-frame clones only and misses some. Of about 30,000 clones listed, less than 75% are singletons. The chain links TRBV6-5 to TRBJ2-3; D possibly corresponds to TRBD2 (6 bases). Sequencing was performed on NKG2D-high CD8+ T cells sorted from blood. The sequence was obtained from a human donor with alopecia areata. The CDR3 loop reads CASSPPNGGADTQYF. The DNA for the CDR3 is TGTGCCAGCAGTCCCCCGAACGGGGGAGCAGATACGCAGTATTTT.